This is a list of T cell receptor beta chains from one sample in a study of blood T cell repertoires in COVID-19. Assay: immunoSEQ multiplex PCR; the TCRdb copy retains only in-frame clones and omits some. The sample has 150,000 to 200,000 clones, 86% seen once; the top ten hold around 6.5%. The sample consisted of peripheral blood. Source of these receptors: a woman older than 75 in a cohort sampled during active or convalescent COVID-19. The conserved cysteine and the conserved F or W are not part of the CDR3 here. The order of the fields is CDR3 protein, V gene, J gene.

ASSPTYSLVGNEQF	TRBV7-7	TRBJ2-1
ASSLLSTGSGYEQY	TRBV5-5	TRBJ2-7
ASSSPGTGGFGYT	TRBV28	TRBJ1-2
ASRPPLPEGGYGYT	TRBV28	TRBJ1-2
ASSLAGENEQF	TRBV12-3/TRBV12-4	TRBJ2-1
ASSLGTAEYNEQF	TRBV5-1	TRBJ2-1
ASSPGVRANVLT	TRBV10-2	TRBJ2-6
ASSAPGQGSTEAF	TRBV6-2/TRBV6-3	TRBJ1-1
ASSYSTGRNSPLH	TRBV6-5	TRBJ1-6
ASSLGTGGLGGYT	TRBV5-1	TRBJ1-2
ASSDTKQPQH	TRBV27	TRBJ1-5
ASTLLAGTSYEQY	TRBV6-5	TRBJ2-7
ASSQGAGGGQPQH	TRBV4-2	TRBJ1-5
ASSPRHLNSPLH	TRBV3-1/TRBV3-2	TRBJ1-6
AISVRTSGGISYNEQF	TRBV10-3	TRBJ2-1
ASGYEDTEAF	TRBV25-1	TRBJ1-1
ASRQEETQY	TRBV7-9	TRBJ2-5
ASSAPGGRHTGELF	TRBV28	TRBJ2-2
ASRSGTVNEKLF	TRBV7-9	TRBJ1-4
ASSSTPGGSYNEQF	TRBV5-1	TRBJ2-1
ASSPGSGSYNEQF	TRBV18	TRBJ2-1
ASNRQGEGQPQH	TRBV6-6	TRBJ1-5
ASSFGLGDNEQF	TRBV27	TRBJ2-1
ASSQHGGSGTEAF	TRBV3-1/TRBV3-2	TRBJ1-1
ASSLVTASEAF	TRBV11-2	TRBJ1-1
ASSLGGGLSYEQY	TRBV7-9	TRBJ2-7
ASSSTGTATEAF	TRBV6-5	TRBJ1-1
ASSYSGLAVYNEQF	TRBV6-5	TRBJ2-1
AWSQSQSNQPQH	TRBV30	TRBJ1-5
ASSLVSGTASSSPLH	TRBV5-5	TRBJ1-6
ASSIVWFRFRTKQGARTGELF	TRBV19	TRBJ2-2
ASSIGREAQY	TRBV19	TRBJ2-3
AISGITSGSYNEQF	TRBV10-3	TRBJ2-1
ATSEPGQGSKNEQF	TRBV24-1	TRBJ2-1
AIRSRTPASSPLH	TRBV10-3	TRBJ1-6
SVQRRGNDYGYT	TRBV29-1	TRBJ1-2
ASSFEQGLDTGELF	TRBV7-6	TRBJ2-2
ASSEPTGGLSTDTQY	TRBV10-1	TRBJ2-3
ASSLAQMETQY	TRBV12-3/TRBV12-4	TRBJ2-5
ASSPTGTDRTGELF	TRBV5-1	TRBJ2-2
AWSVAGGETQY	TRBV30	TRBJ2-5
ASIRGTSKSTDTQY	TRBV5-4	TRBJ2-3
ASSRGPGLRVPYEQY	TRBV4-1	TRBJ2-7
ASGLGDFHADTQY	TRBV12-5	TRBJ2-3
ASSFGQSYEQY	TRBV27	TRBJ2-7
ASSPDRGANYGYT	TRBV18	TRBJ1-2
ASSPSTGLVGYT	TRBV11-2	TRBJ1-2
AWRAGGSVEQY	TRBV30	TRBJ2-7
SASGQNYGYT	TRBV20-1	TRBJ1-2
ASSPRGGVVPTDTQY	TRBV9	TRBJ2-3
ASSLGRGGLADTQY	TRBV5-5	TRBJ2-3
ASSYYRGRETQY	TRBV6-2/TRBV6-3	TRBJ2-5
ASSHLRQGGQPQH	TRBV23-1	TRBJ1-5
ASSRQVNTEAF	TRBV6-5	TRBJ1-1
ASSPRETQY	TRBV28	TRBJ2-5
ASSLPQSNTEAF	TRBV5-6	TRBJ1-1
ASRGGRPTGDPQH	TRBV6-5	TRBJ1-5
ASSWDRVMNTEAF	TRBV2	TRBJ1-1
ASSYVGGTEAF	TRBV6-5	TRBJ1-1
ASKSWTGTYEQY	TRBV5-1	TRBJ2-7